The next 25 T cell receptor beta chains were all read from a single sample in a study of post-analysis software for immune sequencing data. Whole-study results and caveats: With TRBV5-6, TRBV5-1 and TRBV20-1 included, a handful of TRBV segments were more frequent in patients than in controls.

Presence of unique molecular identifiers characterized the TCR beta cDNA libraries. TCRdb itself ran the PCR reads through MiXCR, one entry per CDR3 protein. This sample has hundreds of thousands of distinct CDR3 sequences, with about 32% found just once. Their antigens remain unidentified. The source material was blood. The receptors stem from a girl between 5 and 17 years old with multiple sclerosis.

The gene calls are TRBV20-1 and TRBJ1-1, with 8 bases lining up with TRBD1. Germline assignment: CDR1 DFQATT and CDR2 SNEGSKA (reference sequence). The V segment lost 5 bases and the J segment 7 bases; nucleotides outside the gene matches: 6. This CDR3 has 12 amino acids. This CDR3 reads CSAFRTGREAFF. In DNA form, the CDR3 reads TGCAGTGCTTTTCGGACAGGGCGTGAAGCTTTCTTT.

V usage is TRBV2 and J usage is TRBJ2-3, with 8 bases fitting TRBD1. CDR3 length: 15 amino acids. Germline V gene sequence: CDR1 SNHLY, CDR2 FYNNEI. V dropped 6 bases and J dropped 3; count of bases not matched to a gene: 8. The CDR3 region has the DNA TGTGCCAGCAGCAGGGACAGGCCTAAGACAGATACGCAGTATTTT. Amino acid sequence: CASSRDRPKTDTQYF.

This clonotype was counted ten times or more. The rearrangement links TRBV5-1 to TRBJ2-7, with 9 bases lining up with TRBD1. The CDR3 consists of 17 residues. Germline CDR1 reads SGHRS; CDR2 reads YFSETQ. The V segment lost 7 bases and the J segment 4 bases; nucleotides outside the gene matches: 18. This CDR3 is CASRTWDRAQFRYEQYF. The CDR3 DNA reads as TGCGCCAGCCGGACCTGGGACAGGGCCCAGTTCCGTTACGAGCAGTACTTC.

This clonotype was seen at least ten times. This chain connects TRBV7-2 to TRBJ2-7, with 11 bases lining up with TRBD2. The CDR3 totals 19 residues. The V segment lost 5 bases and the J segment 2 bases; nucleotides outside the gene matches: 17. Germline CDR1 and CDR2: SGHTA and FQGNSA. The CDR3 DNA reads as TGTGCCAGCAGCCCCCAGACTAGCGGGGTTACGTCTAACCCCTACGAGCAGTACTTC. The encoded protein is CASSPQTSGVTSNPYEQYF.

This chain links TRBV28 with TRBJ2-1, with no clear D. Germline assignment: CDR1 MDHEN and CDR2 SYDVKM. V was shortened by 8 bases and J by 8 bases, with 10 bases between the two germline ends. The CDR3 length is 11 residues. The CDR3 loop is CASSHEDEQFF. The CDR3 nucleotides read TGTGCCAGCTCTCACGAGGATGAGCAGTTCTTC. The complete variable domain, with remaining parts taken from reference TRBV28 and TRBJ2-1, reads DVKVTQSSRYLVKRTGEKVFLECVQDMDHENMFWYRQDPGLGLRLIYFSYDVKMKEKGDIPEGYSVSREKKERFSLILESASTNQTSMYLCASSHEDEQFFGPGTRLTVL.

V is TRBV7-8 and J is TRBJ2-7; D tentatively fits TRBD1 or TRBD2 (5 bases each). Germline loops: CDR1 SGHVS, CDR2 FQNEAQ. V lost 5 bases, J lost 3 bases, and 23 bases lay in between. The CDR3 consists of 17 residues. The CDR3 here is CASSVPGPGLFFYEQYF. The CDR3 DNA follows: TGTGCCAGCAGCGTCCCGGGGCCAGGACTGTTCTTCTACGAGCAGTACTTC.

This clonotype was picked up a small number of times. J is TRBJ2-1 and V is TRBV20-1; D is tentatively TRBD1 or TRBD2 (5 bases each). Germline V CDR1 and CDR2: DFQATT, SNEGSKA (reference sequence). V was shortened by 2 bases and J by 4 bases, with 12 bases between the two germline ends. This CDR3 contains 14 residues. CDR3: CSARNRDVYNEQFF. CDR3 sequence (DNA): TGCAGTGCTAGAAACCGGGACGTTTACAATGAGCAGTTCTTC.

The chain employs TRBV20-1 and TRBJ2-5; 7 bases map to TRBD1. The J call may not be correct, given that the DNA end is closer to TRBJ2-7. There are 15 residues in the CDR3. Germline V gene sequence: CDR1 DFQATT, CDR2 SNEGSKA (reference sequence). The CDR3 nucleotides are TGCAGTGCTAGAGATCCAGGGACAGATACCTACGAGCAGTACTTC. It translates to CSARDPGTDTYEQYF.

This chain connects TRBV29-1 to TRBJ2-1; TRBD2 agrees at 11 bases. The CDR3 has 15 amino acids. Looked up from germline, CDR1 is SQVTM and CDR2 is ANQGSEA. Losses at the gene ends were 4 bases for V and 6 bases for J; bases not matched to a gene: 8. This CDR3 is CSVAVLAGGLNEQFF. Here the CDR3 DNA reads TGCAGCGTTGCCGTGCTAGCGGGAGGACTCAATGAGCAGTTCTTC.

The V and J genes are TRBV12-3 or TRBV12-4 and TRBJ2-5; D remains ambiguous. Trimming removed 6 bases from V and 0 bases from J, with 8 bases in between. The CDR3 consists of 13 residues. CDR3 nucleotides: TGTGCCAGCAGAGATACTAACCAAGAGACCCAGTACTTC. Residues: CASRDTNQETQYF.

The CDR3 reads CASSGTGLLKVVGEKLFF. As DNA, the CDR3 is TGTGCCAGCAGCGGGACAGGGCTACTAAAGGTGGTGGGTGAAAAACTGTTTTTT. This chain joins TRBV7-9 and TRBJ1-4; 9 bases map to TRBD1. The CDR3 is 18 amino acids. J gave up 7 bases and V 5 bases, and 17 bases lay outside the gene matches. Germline CDR1 is SEHNR and CDR2 is FQNEAQ (reference sequence).

The chain employs TRBV28 and TRBJ2-3; 8 bases map to TRBD1. V dropped 7 bases and J dropped 0; count of bases not matched to a gene: 9. CDR3 size: 16 residues. CDR1 and CDR2 from the germline V gene are MDHEN and SYDVKM. The CDR3: CASIPPGTGSTDTQYF. The CDR3 DNA sequence: TGTGCCAGCATCCCTCCCGGGACAGGCAGCACAGATACGCAGTATTTT.

The V and J genes are TRBV4-3 and TRBJ2-3; D may be TRBD2 (5 bases). CDR3 length: 15 residues. Germline loops: CDR1 LGHNA, CDR2 YSLEER. V lost 0 bases to trimming and J lost 3 bases, with 10 bases between them. The DNA for the CDR3 is TGCGCCAGCAGCCAAGAAGGGAGCGCAACAGATACGCAGTATTTT. The encoded protein is CASSQEGSATDTQYF.

This clonotype was recorded a few times. CDR3 amino acids: CASRPGFIGHYGYTF. In nucleotides, the CDR3 is TGTGCCAGCAGGCCTGGGTTCATCGGGCACTATGGCTACACCTTC. The gene calls are TRBV6-2 or TRBV6-3 and TRBJ1-2; D unresolved. V was pared by 6 bases and J by 3 bases, with 17 bases between. The germline V gene encodes CDR1 MNHEY and CDR2 SVGEGT. The CDR3 spans 15 residues.

This sequence joins TRBV7-9 and TRBJ2-1; the match to TRBD2 covers 16 bases. CDR3 length: 16 amino acids. Germline trimming cut 7 bases from V and 7 bases from J; bases unmatched to any gene: 7. Germline loops: CDR1 SEHNR, CDR2 FQNEAQ (reference sequence). CDR3 protein: CASTGTSGGAFNEQFF. CDR3 DNA sequence: TGTGCCAGCACGGGGACTAGCGGGGGGGCGTTTAATGAGCAGTTCTTC.

The CDR3 spells CSVEGKTGANVLTF. The CDR3 region has the DNA TGCAGCGTTGAGGGGAAGACTGGGGCCAACGTCCTGACTTTC. The chain employs TRBV29-1 and TRBJ2-6; D is uncertain. The germline V gene has CDR1 SQVTM and CDR2 ANQGSEA. The CDR3 covers 14 residues. Trimming took 3 bases from V and 2 from J, leaving 8 bases between them.

There are a few counts of this clonotype. The rearrangement uses TRBV7-6 and TRBJ1-1; D unclear. Trimming took off 3 bases at V and 3 bases at J, with 20 bases between the two ends. CDR3 size: 17 residues. Germline CDR1 and CDR2: SGHVS and FNYEAQ. CDR3 nucleotide sequence: TGTGCCAGCAGCTTCCCACCGGCGTTACGGGAGCACACTGAAGCTTTCTTT. Encoded protein: CASSFPPALREHTEAFF.

The chain uses TRBV5-1 and TRBJ2-1; 7 positions match TRBD1. With V trimmed by 2 bases and J by 8 bases, 10 bases remained unmatched. CDR3 size: 15 residues. From germline, CDR1 is SGHRS and CDR2 YFSETQ. The CDR3 bases are TGCGCCAGCAGCTTCGGGACAGACCTACGTGATGAGCAGTTCTTC. Translating it yields CASSFGTDLRDEQFF.

This chain uses TRBV11-2 with TRBJ2-3, with 9 bases lining up with TRBD2. CDR1 SGHAT and CDR2 FQNNGV come from the germline V gene. This CDR3 spans 16 amino acids. The V gene end was trimmed by 5 bases and the J gene end by 5 bases; junction bases not matched to a gene: 11. The CDR3 is CASSRTSDPAVDTQYF. CDR3 sequence (DNA): TGTGCCAGCAGCCGGACTAGCGACCCGGCTGTAGATACGCAGTATTTT. Combining the CDR3 with reference TRBV11-2 and TRBJ2-3 gives the whole variable domain EAGVAQSPRYKIIEKRQSVAFWCNPISGHATLYWYQQILGQGPKLLIQFQNNGVVDDSQLPKDRFSAERLKGVDSTLKIQPAKLEDSAVYLCASSRTSDPAVDTQYFGPGTRLTVL.

The genes are TRBV27 and TRBJ1-5, with D hard to call. The CDR3 has 15 amino acids. V was shortened by 3 bases and J by 5 bases, with 14 bases between the two germline ends. Germline lookup yields CDR1 MNHEY and CDR2 SMNVEV (reference sequence). The CDR3 loop is CASSFFSAPDQPQHF. As DNA, the CDR3 is TGTGCCAGCAGTTTTTTCAGTGCCCCCGATCAGCCCCAGCATTTT.

CDR3 coding DNA: TGTGCCATCACCCCGCGAGAGTCGGGAACAGATACGCAGTATTTT. Translated: CAITPRESGTDTQYF. The chain carries TRBV10-3 and TRBJ2-3; D is possibly TRBD2 (5 bases). The CDR3 totals 15 residues. The germline gives CDR1 ENHRY, CDR2 SYGVKD. V was clipped by 7 bases and J by 3 bases, with 17 bases between them.

This clonotype came up a few times. The V gene is TRBV20-1, the J gene TRBJ2-3, with D perhaps matching TRBD2 (6 bases). The germline V and J ends were trimmed by 3 bases and 8 bases, with 12 bases remaining between them. CDR3 size: 12 residues. Germline assignment: CDR1 DFQATT and CDR2 SNEGSKA (reference sequence). The CDR3 sequence: CSARGPGGTQYF. Written as DNA, the CDR3 is TGCAGTGCTAGGGGGCCCGGGGGTACGCAGTATTTT.

In DNA, the CDR3 is TGCAGCGCGATGAGCGGAACCCCCCAGTACTTC. This gives the protein CSAMSGTPQYF. The chain uses TRBV29-1 and TRBJ2-5; TRBD2 is a possible D gene (5 bases). Per germline, CDR1 SQVTM and CDR2 ANQGSEA. This CDR3 is 11 amino acids long. Trimming stripped 7 bases from V and 9 bases from J, with 15 bases between.

This clonotype came up a few times. The chain joins TRBV24-1 to TRBJ2-1; D perhaps matches TRBD2 (5 bases). Trimming removed 0 bases at V and 8 bases at J, with 10 bases between. CDR3 length: 14 residues. Germline lookup yields CDR1 KGHDR and CDR2 SFDVKD. CDR3 bases: TGTGCCACCAGTGATTTGGAGGGTTTCGATGAGCAGTTCTTC. The encoded protein is CATSDLEGFDEQFF.

This clonotype was detected a few times. V usage is TRBV5-5 and J usage is TRBJ2-5, with 8 positions matching TRBD1. The germline CDR1 and CDR2 sequences are SGHKS and YYEKEE (reference sequence). The CDR3 runs to 14 residues. The V segment lost 4 bases and the J segment 5 bases; nucleotides outside the gene matches: 7. The CDR3 reads CASSHGQGQETQYF. DNA of the CDR3: TGTGCCAGCAGCCACGGACAGGGACAGGAGACCCAGTACTTC.